These 26 T cell receptor beta chains share one sample of origin, sequenced in a study of regulatory T cells in long-lasting Graves disease. With iRepertoire HTBI primers and Arm-PCR of CDR3 regions, TCR beta libraries were built. Via MiXCR, TCRdb re-called the multiplex PCR reads, giving one row per CDR3 protein. Found here are 500,000 or so distinct CDR3 sequences, about 16% of them singletons; the top ten hold more than 20%. Time point here: newly diagnosed GD, antithyroid drugs for less than 3 months. Scientists built the TCR library using RNA that was extracted from PBMCs. Another study also made use of these data, one on T cells in Graves' hyperthyroidism and ophthalmopathy.

The sample was peripheral blood mononuclear cells (PBMCs), taken at new diagnosis, from a patient treated with antithyroid drugs. All receptors come from a woman aged 35-65 years with Graves disease.

This clonotype was observed a few times. Given a much more abundant clone one base away, this may be a read error. The gene calls are TRBV7-9 and TRBJ2-3; D remains ambiguous. The CDR3 runs 13 residues. V lost 6 bases, J lost 2 bases, and 9 bases lay in between. Germline values: CDR1 SEHNR, CDR2 FQNEAQ (reference sequence). The CDR3 spells CASSPESTDTQYF. CDR3 coding DNA: TGTGCCAGCAGTCCGGAGTCCACAGATACGCAGTATTTT.

This clonotype was seen only a few times. The gene calls are TRBV28 and TRBJ2-3, with D possibly being TRBD2 (8 bases). The CDR3 totals 16 residues. Germline V gives CDR1 MDHEN, CDR2 SYDVKM. Trimming took off 6 bases at V and 0 bases at J, with 16 bases between the two ends. The CDR3: CASRFGRDSSTDTQYF. DNA of the CDR3: TGTGCCAGCAGATTCGGGAGGGACAGTAGCACAGATACGCAGTATTTT.

The chain uses TRBV4-1 and TRBJ2-5; D assignment may be TRBD1 or TRBD2 (6 bases each). The CDR3 is 15 residues long. V was pared by 0 bases and J by 5 bases, with 13 bases between. Germline V gene sequence: CDR1 MGHRA, CDR2 YSYEKL. CDR3 sequence reads: CASSQDSWRGETQYF. The CDR3, as DNA: TGCGCCAGCAGCCAAGATAGTTGGAGGGGGGAGACCCAGTACTTC.

Only a few counts were recorded for this clonotype. J is TRBJ2-1 and V is TRBV6-2 or TRBV6-3; 7 nucleotides agree with TRBD2. This CDR3 has 13 amino acids. From germline, CDR1 is MNHEY and CDR2 SVGEGT. Losses at the gene ends were 7 bases for V and 7 bases for J; bases not matched to a gene: 7. This CDR3 reads CASTWGGRNEQFF. DNA for the CDR3: TGTGCCAGCACCTGGGGAGGGAGAAATGAGCAGTTCTTC.

This clonotype was detected many times. The V and J genes are TRBV28 and TRBJ1-1; D is ambiguous. Trimming stripped 7 bases from V and 0 bases from J, with 12 bases between. Germline CDR1 MDHEN, CDR2 SYDVKM. This CDR3 spans 14 amino acids. The DNA of the CDR3 is TGTGCCAGCACCGTGTCCCTCATGAACACTGAAGCTTTCTTT. Protein sequence: CASTVSLMNTEAFF.

Ten or more counts support this clonotype. J is TRBJ1-1 and V is TRBV6-5; TRBD1 matches 8 bases. The junction had 4 bases not matched to a gene; V was cut back by 1 base and J by 3 bases. Germline V gene sequence: CDR1 MNHEY, CDR2 SVGAGI. The CDR3 runs 15 residues. The CDR3 protein is CASSYWTGRHTEAFF. CDR3 sequence (DNA): TGTGCCAGCAGTTACTGGACAGGGAGACACACTGAAGCTTTCTTT.

As for this clonotype: A junction end diverges from the germline sequence, so it may reflect a read error. V and J are TRBV5-1 and TRBJ1-2, with a tentative D call TRBD1 (5 bases). This CDR3 is built from 17 residues. Germline V gene data show CDR1 as SGHRS and CDR2 as YFSETQ. As DNA, the CDR3 is TGTGCCAGCAGCTTATCGGGCGGGACGGAGGGTATCGATGGCTACACCTTC. Translating it yields CASSLSGGTEGIDGYTF. Based on the CDR3 plus reference TRBV5-1 and TRBJ1-2, the full variable domain is KAGVTQTPRYLIKTRGQQVTLSCSPISGHRSVSWYQQTPGQGLQFLFEYFSETQRNKGNFPGRFSGRQFSNSRSEMNVSTLELGDSALYLCASSLSGGTEGIDGYTFGSGTRLTVV.

The chain couples TRBV11-3 to TRBJ2-2; 7 bases match TRBD2. With 5 bases clipped from V and 4 bases from J, the junction kept 10 bases outside the gene matches. This CDR3 has 16 amino acids. The V gene's germline CDR1 is SGHNT and CDR2 YENEEA. CDR3 bases: TGTGCCAGCAGCCCCCATGGGGGGGGACCCACCGGGGAGCTGTTTTTT. Its translation: CASSPHGGGPTGELFF.

The genes are TRBV28 and TRBJ2-7, with 9 positions matching TRBD1. The CDR3 covers 14 residues. The V gene end was trimmed by 1 base and the J gene end by 6 bases; junction bases not matched to a gene: 4. Germline V gene lookup returns CDR1 MDHEN and CDR2 SYDVKM. DNA for the CDR3: TGTGCCAGCAGTTTATCCCTGGACAGGGGCGAGCAGTACTTC. It translates to CASSLSLDRGEQYF.

The genes are TRBV6-1 and TRBJ2-1; D possibly matches TRBD1 or TRBD2 (6 bases each). V gave up 6 bases and J gave up 3 bases, with 15 bases separating them. Per germline, CDR1 MNHNS and CDR2 SASEGT. The length of the CDR3 is 15 residues. The CDR3 sequence is CASSPGGAGYNEQFF. The CDR3 nucleotides are TGTGCCAGCAGCCCCGGGGGCGCCGGCTACAATGAGCAGTTCTTC.

The rearrangement joins TRBV2 to TRBJ2-5; weak D call: TRBD1 (6 bases). The CDR3 is made up of 15 amino acids. The germline V gene has CDR1 SNHLY and CDR2 FYNNEI. Between the trimmed V and J ends, which lost 4 bases and 5 bases, there was a span of 17 bases. In DNA form, the CDR3 reads TGTGCCAGCAGTGTCGAGGGGGTCGATCGGGAGACCCAGTACTTC. Amino acids: CASSVEGVDRETQYF. The full variable domain, in which reference TRBV2 and TRBJ2-5 provide the parts outside the CDR3, is EPEVTQTPSHQVTQMGQEVILRCVPISNHLYFYWYRQILGQKVEFLVSFYNNEISEKSEIFDDQFSVERPDGSNFTLKIRSTKLEDSAMYFCASSVEGVDRETQYFGPGTRLLVL.

Many counts were recorded for this clonotype. The chain is built from TRBV6-2 or TRBV6-3 and TRBJ2-7; a possible D gene is TRBD1 (6 bases). The CDR3 extends over 11 amino acids. V was shortened by 8 bases and J by 4 bases, with 9 bases between the two germline ends. CDR1 is MNHEY and CDR2 is SVGEGT in the germline V gene. The CDR3 DNA reads TGTGCCAGCTTAGACAGGTACGAGCAGTACTTC. Its translation is CASLDRYEQYF.

This clonotype was seen at least ten times. The V gene is TRBV12-3 or TRBV12-4, the J gene TRBJ1-1; a weak D match, TRBD1 (6 bases). Trimming shortened V by 6 bases and J by 4 bases, and 15 bases separated the two germline ends. The CDR3 has 14 residues. CDR3 coding DNA: TGTGCCAGCAGGCGACAGGTAGCGGGCACTGAAGCTTTCTTT. Its translation: CASRRQVAGTEAFF.

The chain couples TRBV7-9 to TRBJ2-7; no clear D. The germline V gene encodes CDR1 SEHNR and CDR2 FQNEAQ (reference sequence). The V end was cut by 6 bases, the J end by 4 bases, with 22 bases between. There are 16 residues in the CDR3. CDR3 bases: TGTGCCAGCAGGTCGTCCACCGGCGGCCGCCATTACGAGCAGTACTTC. Its protein product is CASRSSTGGRHYEQYF.

Many counts were recorded for this clonotype. The gene calls are TRBV6-1 and TRBJ2-7, with D maybe TRBD2 (6 bases). CDR1 is MNHNS, CDR2 SASEGT, per germline. The CDR3 is 16 residues long. Trimming shortened V by 5 bases and J by 2 bases, and 19 bases separated the two germline ends. In DNA, the CDR3 is TGTGCCAGCAGTCCCGGCGGGAACCTCCTGACCTACGAGCAGTACTTC. It translates to CASSPGGNLLTYEQYF.

This clonotype occurred a few times. The chain couples TRBV11-1 to TRBJ2-6, with unresolved D. Germline V gene sequence: CDR1 SGHAT, CDR2 FQDESV (reference sequence). There are 18 residues in the CDR3. V was pared by 4 bases and J by 0 bases, with 16 bases between. Written as DNA, the CDR3 is TGTGCCAGCAGCTCCTTTGGGTCGCTAAGCTCTGGGGCCAACGTCCTGACTTTC. Residues: CASSSFGSLSSGANVLTF.

This clonotype was observed at least ten times. The chain joins TRBV7-9 to TRBJ2-5; D gene ambiguous. Germline CDR1 reads SEHNR; CDR2 reads FQNEAQ (reference sequence). Trimming removed 6 bases from V and 5 bases from J, with 10 bases in between. The CDR3 is 12 amino acids. The CDR3 loop is CASSPGWETQYF. The DNA of the CDR3 is TGTGCCAGCAGTCCGGGTTGGGAGACCCAGTACTTC.

The chain employs TRBV29-1 and TRBJ2-4, with TRBD1 identical over 9 bases. Trimming took 7 bases from V and 8 from J; bases not matched to a gene: 12. The CDR3 contains 14 residues. Per the germline V gene, CDR1 is SQVTM and CDR2 is ANQGSEA. DNA for the CDR3: TGCAGCGGGGCTGTCGGGACAGGGCGGGACATTCAGTACTTC. Translated: CSGAVGTGRDIQYF.

This clonotype was seen repeatedly, ten times or more. The rearrangement links TRBV2 to TRBJ1-2; possible D gene TRBD1, 5 bases. This CDR3 contains 14 residues. Germline-derived CDR1 and CDR2 are SNHLY and FYNNEI. The V end lost 6 bases, the J end lost 5 bases, and 16 bases lay between the germline ends. This chain's CDR3 is CASSQEKGFYGYTF. CDR3 nucleotides: TGTGCCAGCAGCCAGGAAAAGGGGTTTTATGGCTACACCTTC.

Here the CDR3 reads CASSEVGQGRSLHF. CDR3 coding DNA: TGCGCCAGCAGTGAGGTTGGACAGGGAAGGTCCCTCCACTTT. V gene TRBV10-2 combines with J gene TRBJ1-6; 8 nucleotides match TRBD1. The CDR3 has 14 amino acids. Unmatched junction bases numbered 8, after V lost 2 bases and J lost 14 bases. Looked up from germline, CDR1 is WSHSY and CDR2 is SAAADI.

The chain joins TRBV9 to TRBJ2-2, with D perhaps matching TRBD2 (6 bases). Trimming left V 2 bases short and J 5 bases short, with 19 bases between. The CDR3 runs 17 residues. Germline lookup yields CDR1 SGDLS and CDR2 YYNGEE. The CDR3 coding sequence is TGTGCCAGCAGCGTTCCGGGGGACTTCCGCGGAACCGGGGAGCTGTTTTTT. Its translation: CASSVPGDFRGTGELFF.

This clonotype was recorded many times. The rearrangement uses TRBV20-1 and TRBJ2-7; D not resolved. The CDR3 covers 15 residues. V shed 0 bases and J shed 3 bases, with 15 bases lying between them. Germline lookup yields CDR1 DFQATT and CDR2 SNEGSKA (reference sequence). The CDR3 is CSARDFGNVYYEQYF. As DNA, the CDR3 is TGCAGTGCTAGAGATTTTGGGAATGTTTACTACGAGCAGTACTTC.

In its sample, this clonotype was seen many times. J is TRBJ2-7 and V is TRBV20-1, with D uncertain. Germline CDR1 and CDR2: DFQATT and SNEGSKA (reference sequence). The CDR3 length is 14 residues. Trimming cost V 3 bases and J 2 bases, with 14 bases left between them. The CDR3 nucleotides read TGCAGTGCTAGTGATCTCTACACGCCCTACGAGCAGTACTTC. Protein product: CSASDLYTPYEQYF.

Many counts were recorded for this clonotype. The chain employs TRBV3-1 and TRBJ1-4; 10 nucleotides align to TRBD1. CDR1 LGHDT and CDR2 YNNKEL come from the germline V gene (reference sequence). The CDR3 is 16 residues long. Trimming cost V 5 bases and J 7 bases; bases outside gene matches: 10. CDR3: CASSAGQGEGGEKLFF. DNA for the CDR3: TGTGCCAGCAGCGCAGGACAGGGGGAAGGTGGTGAAAAACTGTTTTTT. Full variable domain (remainder filled in from reference TRBV3-1 and TRBJ1-4): DTAVSQTPKYLVTQMGNDKSIKCEQNLGHDTMYWYKQDSKKFLKIMFSYNNKELIINETVPNRFSPKSPDKAHLNLHINSLELGDSAVYFCASSAGQGEGGEKLFFGSGTQLSVL.

For this clonotype: This may be a read error, as it is one base from a much larger clone. The V gene is TRBV2, the J gene TRBJ2-5, with D perhaps matching TRBD2 (7 bases). The V gene lost 4 bases and the J gene lost 6 bases, with 12 bases spanning the gap. This CDR3 is 13 amino acids long. Germline values: CDR1 SNHLY, CDR2 FYNNEI. CDR3 protein: CASSGEGEKTQYF. The CDR3 nucleotides read TGTGCCAGCAGTGGGGAGGGGGAAAAGACCCAGTACTTC.

V is TRBV15 and J is TRBJ2-7; either TRBD1 or TRBD2 may supply D (5 bases each). This CDR3 is built from 15 residues. Trimming took 1 base from V and 2 from J, leaving 12 bases between them. CDR1 and CDR2 (germline): LNHNV, YYDKDF (reference sequence). CDR3 region: CATSRGRGPAYEQYF. The DNA of the CDR3 is TGTGCCACCAGCAGAGGACGGGGCCCGGCCTACGAGCAGTACTTC.